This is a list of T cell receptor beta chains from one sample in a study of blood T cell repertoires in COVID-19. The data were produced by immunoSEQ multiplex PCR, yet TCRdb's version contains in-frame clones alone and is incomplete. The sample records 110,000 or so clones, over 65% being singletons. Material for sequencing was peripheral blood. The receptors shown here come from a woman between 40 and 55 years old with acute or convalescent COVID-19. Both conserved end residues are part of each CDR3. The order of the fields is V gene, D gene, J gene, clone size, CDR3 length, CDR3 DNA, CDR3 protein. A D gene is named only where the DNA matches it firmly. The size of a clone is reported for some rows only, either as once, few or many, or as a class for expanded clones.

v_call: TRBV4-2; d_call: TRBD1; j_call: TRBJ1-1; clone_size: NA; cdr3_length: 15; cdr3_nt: TGTGCCAGCAGCCAAGTAGGGGGCAGAAACACTGAAGCTTTCTTT; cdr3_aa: CASSQVGGRNTEAFF
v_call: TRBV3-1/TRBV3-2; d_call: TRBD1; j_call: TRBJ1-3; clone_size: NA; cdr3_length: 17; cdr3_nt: TGTGCCAGCAGCCACGGGACAGCCATCCCTAGCGGAAACACCATATATTTT; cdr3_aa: CASSHGTAIPSGNTIYF
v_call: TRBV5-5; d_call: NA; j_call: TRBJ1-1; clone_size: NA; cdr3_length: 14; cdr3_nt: TGTGCCAGCAGCCTACAGTGGGGGGATGCTGAAGCTTTCTTT; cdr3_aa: CASSLQWGDAEAFF
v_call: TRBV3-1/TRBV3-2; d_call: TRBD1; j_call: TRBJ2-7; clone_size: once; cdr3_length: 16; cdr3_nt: TGTGCCAGCAGCCAATATCCGGGACAGGAGACCTACGAGCAGTACTTC; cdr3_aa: CASSQYPGQETYEQYF
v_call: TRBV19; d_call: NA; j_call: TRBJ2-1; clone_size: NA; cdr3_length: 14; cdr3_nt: TGTGCCAGTAGTATGGAGGGGTCCTACAATGAGCAGTTCTTC; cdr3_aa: CASSMEGSYNEQFF
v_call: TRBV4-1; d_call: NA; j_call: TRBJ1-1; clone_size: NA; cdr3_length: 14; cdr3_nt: TGCGCCAGCAGAGAACAGGGAAGGAACACTGAAGCTTTCTTT; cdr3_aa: CASREQGRNTEAFF
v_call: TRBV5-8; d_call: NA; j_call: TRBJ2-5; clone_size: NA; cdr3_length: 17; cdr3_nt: TGTGCCAGCAGCTTGGGAACAGGGTCCTTTCTTCAAGAGACCCAGTACTTC; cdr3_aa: CASSLGTGSFLQETQYF
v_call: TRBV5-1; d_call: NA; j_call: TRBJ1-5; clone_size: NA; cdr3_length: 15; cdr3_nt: TGCGCCAGCAGTTTGGACGGAGATAGCAATCAGCCCCAGCATTTT; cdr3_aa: CASSLDGDSNQPQHF
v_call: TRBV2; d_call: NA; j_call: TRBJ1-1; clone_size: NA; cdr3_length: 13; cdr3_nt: TGTGCCAGCAGTGTTATGGGGGGGACTGAAGCTTTCTTT; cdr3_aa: CASSVMGGTEAFF
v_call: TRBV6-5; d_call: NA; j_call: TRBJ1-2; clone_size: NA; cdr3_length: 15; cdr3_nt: TGTGCCAGCAGTCACCGGGACACGCTTGACTATGGCTACACCTTC; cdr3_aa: CASSHRDTLDYGYTF
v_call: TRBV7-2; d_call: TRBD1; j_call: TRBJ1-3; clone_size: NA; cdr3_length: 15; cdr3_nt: TGTGCCAGCAGCTCAGACAGGGGCCCTGGAAACACCATATATTTT; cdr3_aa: CASSSDRGPGNTIYF
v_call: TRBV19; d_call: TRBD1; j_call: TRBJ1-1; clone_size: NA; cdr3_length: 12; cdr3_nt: TGTGCCAGTCCCTGGGGACAGCGTGAAGCTTTCTTT; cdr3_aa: CASPWGQREAFF
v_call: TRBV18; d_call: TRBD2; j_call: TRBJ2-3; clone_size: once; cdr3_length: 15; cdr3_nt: TGTGCCAGCTCACCACGGCGGGGGGGTGGAGATACGCAGTATTTT; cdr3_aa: CASSPRRGGGDTQYF
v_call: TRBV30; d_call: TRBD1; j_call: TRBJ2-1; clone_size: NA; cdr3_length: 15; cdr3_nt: TGTGCCTGGAGTTCCGGGACAGGGGCCTACAATGAGCAGTTCTTC; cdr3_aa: CAWSSGTGAYNEQFF
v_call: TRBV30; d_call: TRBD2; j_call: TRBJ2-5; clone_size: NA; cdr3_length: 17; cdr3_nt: TGTGCCTGGAGTGTAAAGGGACTAGCGGGGGGAAAAGAGACCCAGTACTTC; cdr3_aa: CAWSVKGLAGGKETQYF
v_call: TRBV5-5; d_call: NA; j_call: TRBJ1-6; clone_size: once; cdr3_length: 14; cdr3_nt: TGTGCCAGCAGCTTGGCACCTAATAATTCACCCCTCCACTTT; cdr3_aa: CASSLAPNNSPLHF
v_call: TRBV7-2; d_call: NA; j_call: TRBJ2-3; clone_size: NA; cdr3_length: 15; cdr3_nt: TGTGCCAGCAGCTTAGCTCGCGGGGCGGCGGATACGCAGTATTTT; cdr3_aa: CASSLARGAADTQYF
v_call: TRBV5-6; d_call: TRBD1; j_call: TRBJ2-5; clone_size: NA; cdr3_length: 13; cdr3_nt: TGTGCCAGCAGCCCAGACAGGGAGGAGACCCAGTACTTC; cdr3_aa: CASSPDREETQYF
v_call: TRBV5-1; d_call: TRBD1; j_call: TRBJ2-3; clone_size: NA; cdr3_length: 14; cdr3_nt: TGCGCCAGCAGCTACCGGACAGGTGGAGATACGCAGTATTTT; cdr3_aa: CASSYRTGGDTQYF
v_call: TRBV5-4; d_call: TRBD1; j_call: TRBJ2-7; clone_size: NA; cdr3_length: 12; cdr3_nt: TGTGCCAGCAGCCGGGGACAGGAGGAGCAGTACTTC; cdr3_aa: CASSRGQEEQYF
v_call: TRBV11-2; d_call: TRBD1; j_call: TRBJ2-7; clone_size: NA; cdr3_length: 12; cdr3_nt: TGTGCCAGCAGTTTGACAGGGTACGAGCAGTACTTC; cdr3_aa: CASSLTGYEQYF
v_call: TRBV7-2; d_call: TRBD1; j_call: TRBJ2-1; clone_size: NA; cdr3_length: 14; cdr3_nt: TGTGCCAGCAGCCAAAGCCCGGACAGGGATGAGCAGTTCTTC; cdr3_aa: CASSQSPDRDEQFF
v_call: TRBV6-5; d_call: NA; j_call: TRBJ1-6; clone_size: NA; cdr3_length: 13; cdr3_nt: TGTGCCAGCAGTTACTCAGAGAATTCACCCCTCCACTTT; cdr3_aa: CASSYSENSPLHF
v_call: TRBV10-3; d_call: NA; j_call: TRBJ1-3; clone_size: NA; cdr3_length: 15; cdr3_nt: TGTGCCATCAGTGGGGGCGCCCCATCTGGAAACACCATATATTTT; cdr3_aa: CAISGGAPSGNTIYF
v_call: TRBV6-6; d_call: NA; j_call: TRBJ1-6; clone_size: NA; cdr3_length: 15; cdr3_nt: TGTGCCAGCAGTTACAGGCAGGCGCGTAATTCACCCCTCCACTTT; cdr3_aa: CASSYRQARNSPLHF
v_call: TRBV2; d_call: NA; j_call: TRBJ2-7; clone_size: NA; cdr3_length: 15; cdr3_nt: TGTGCCAGCAGTCCTCGCGCGGGCGGGGGCTCCCTCGAGTACTTC; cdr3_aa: CASSPRAGGGSLEYF
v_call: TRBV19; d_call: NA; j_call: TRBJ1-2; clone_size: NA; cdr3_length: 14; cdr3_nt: TGTGCCAGTAGTGGACAGCAGGGTAACTATGGCTACACCTTC; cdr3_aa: CASSGQQGNYGYTF
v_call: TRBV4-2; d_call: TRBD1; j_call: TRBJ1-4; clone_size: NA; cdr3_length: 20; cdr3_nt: TGTGCCAGCAGCCAAGATCCCAGGGGGCGCCATTCGGGCAGGGGAATGGGCCTGTTTTTT; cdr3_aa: CASSQDPRGRHSGRGMGLFF
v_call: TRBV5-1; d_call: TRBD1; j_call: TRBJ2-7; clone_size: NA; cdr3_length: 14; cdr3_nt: TGCGCCAGCTCCTATGACAGGGGGTCCTACGAGCAGTACTTC; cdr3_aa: CASSYDRGSYEQYF
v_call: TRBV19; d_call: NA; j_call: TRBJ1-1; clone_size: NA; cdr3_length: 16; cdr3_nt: TGTGCCAGTAGTCGTGGTGCAGGGCTCATGAACACTGAAGCTTTCTTT; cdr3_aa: CASSRGAGLMNTEAFF
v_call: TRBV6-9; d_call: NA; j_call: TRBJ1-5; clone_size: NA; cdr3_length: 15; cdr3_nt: TGTGCCAGCAGTTATGGGGGGGGTCTAGGTCAGCCCCAGCATTTT; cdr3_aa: CASSYGGGLGQPQHF
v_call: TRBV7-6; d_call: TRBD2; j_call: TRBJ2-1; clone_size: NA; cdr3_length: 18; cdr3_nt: TGTGCCAGCAGCTTAATTCGGGGGGGCGGACGGGCCTACAATGAGCAGTTCTTC; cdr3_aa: CASSLIRGGGRAYNEQFF
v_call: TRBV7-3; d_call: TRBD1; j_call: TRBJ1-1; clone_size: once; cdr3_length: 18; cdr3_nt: TGTGCCAGCAGCTCGTGGACTGTACGTACAGGGGGGGCCACTGAAGCTTTCTTT; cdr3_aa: CASSSWTVRTGGATEAFF
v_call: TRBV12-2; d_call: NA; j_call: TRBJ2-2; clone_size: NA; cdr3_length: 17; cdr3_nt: TGTGCAAGTCGCTTAGGTTTAGCGAGTGCGAACACCGGGGAGCTGTTTTTT; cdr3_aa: CASRLGLASANTGELFF
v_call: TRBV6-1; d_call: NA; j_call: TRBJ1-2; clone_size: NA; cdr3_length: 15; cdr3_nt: TGTGCCAGCAGTGAATCTCAGGGGAAAAACTATGGCTACACCTTC; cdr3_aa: CASSESQGKNYGYTF
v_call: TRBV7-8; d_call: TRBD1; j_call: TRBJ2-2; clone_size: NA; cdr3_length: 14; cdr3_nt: TGTGCCAGCAGCTTTGGGACAGACACCGGGGAGCTGTTTTTT; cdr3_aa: CASSFGTDTGELFF
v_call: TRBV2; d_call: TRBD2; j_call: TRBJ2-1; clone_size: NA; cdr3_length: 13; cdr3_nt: TGTGCCAGCAGTCCCGGACTAGACAATGAGCAGTTCTTC; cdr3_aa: CASSPGLDNEQFF
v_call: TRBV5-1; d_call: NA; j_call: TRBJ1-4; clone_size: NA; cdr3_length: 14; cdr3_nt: TGCGCCAGCAGCCCGACAGAAACTAATGAAAAACTGTTTTTT; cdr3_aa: CASSPTETNEKLFF
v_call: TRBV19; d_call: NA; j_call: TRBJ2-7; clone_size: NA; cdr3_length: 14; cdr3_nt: TGTGCCAGTAGTAGCGGACAACCGCCCCACGAGCAGTACTTC; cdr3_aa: CASSSGQPPHEQYF
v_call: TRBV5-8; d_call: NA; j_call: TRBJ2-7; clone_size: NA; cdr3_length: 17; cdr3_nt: TGTGCCAGCAGCTTGGGCCGTCGCGGGCCCTTGGGTGACGAGCAGTACTTC; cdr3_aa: CASSLGRRGPLGDEQYF
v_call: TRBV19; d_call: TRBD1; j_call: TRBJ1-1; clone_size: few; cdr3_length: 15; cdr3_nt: TGTGCCAGTACGCGAGGGGGCGGCTTAAACACTGAAGCTTTCTTT; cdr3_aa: CASTRGGGLNTEAFF
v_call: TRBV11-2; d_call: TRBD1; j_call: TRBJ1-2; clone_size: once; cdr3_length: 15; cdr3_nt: TGTGCCAGCAGCGAGAACCCGGGACAGGGATATGGCTACACCTTC; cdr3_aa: CASSENPGQGYGYTF
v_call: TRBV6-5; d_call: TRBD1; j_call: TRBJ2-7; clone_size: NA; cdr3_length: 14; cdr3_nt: TGTGCCAGCCTCCTCGGGACAGGGATCGACGAGCAGTACTTC; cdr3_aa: CASLLGTGIDEQYF
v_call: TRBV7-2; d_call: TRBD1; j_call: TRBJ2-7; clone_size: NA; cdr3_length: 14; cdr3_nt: TGTGCCAGCAGCCCGGGACAGGGAACCTACGAGCAGTACTTC; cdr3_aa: CASSPGQGTYEQYF
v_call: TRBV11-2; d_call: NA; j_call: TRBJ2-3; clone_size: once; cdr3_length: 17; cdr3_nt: TGTGCCAGCAGCCCAATCGGGTGGGGAGGTTCTTCAGATACGCAGTATTTT; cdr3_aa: CASSPIGWGGSSDTQYF
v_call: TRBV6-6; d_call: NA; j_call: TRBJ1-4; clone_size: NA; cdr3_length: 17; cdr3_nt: TGTGCCAGCAGCCTACAGGGCGCTTCCTTGTCTAATGAAAAACTGTTTTTT; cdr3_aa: CASSLQGASLSNEKLFF
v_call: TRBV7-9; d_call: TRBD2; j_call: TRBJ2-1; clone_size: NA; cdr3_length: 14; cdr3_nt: TGTGCCAGCAGCTTAGCACTAGCGGGGACTGAGCAGTTCTTC; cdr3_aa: CASSLALAGTEQFF
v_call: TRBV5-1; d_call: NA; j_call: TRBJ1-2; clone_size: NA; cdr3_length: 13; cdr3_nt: TGCGCCAGCAGCTTGGTGGGGGCCCATGGCTACACCTTC; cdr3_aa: CASSLVGAHGYTF
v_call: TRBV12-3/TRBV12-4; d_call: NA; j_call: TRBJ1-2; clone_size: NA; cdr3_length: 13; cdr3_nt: TGTGCCAGCAGTTATGGGGGCAGCTATGGCTACACCTTC; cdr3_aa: CASSYGGSYGYTF
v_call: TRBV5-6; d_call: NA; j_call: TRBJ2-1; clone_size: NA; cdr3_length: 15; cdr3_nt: TGTGCCAGCAGCTTGTGGCGGGTGGGATACAATGAGCAGTTCTTC; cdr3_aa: CASSLWRVGYNEQFF
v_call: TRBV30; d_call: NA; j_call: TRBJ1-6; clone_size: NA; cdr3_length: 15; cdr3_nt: TGTGCCTGGGGGGACGGGAGCTCCTATAATTCACCCCTCCACTTT; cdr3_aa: CAWGDGSSYNSPLHF
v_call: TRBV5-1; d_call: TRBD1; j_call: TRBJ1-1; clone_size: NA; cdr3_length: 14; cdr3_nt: TGCGCCAGCAGCCAGGGACAGGGGTTCACTGAAGCTTTCTTT; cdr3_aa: CASSQGQGFTEAFF
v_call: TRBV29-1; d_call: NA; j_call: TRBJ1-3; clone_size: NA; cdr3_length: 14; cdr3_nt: TGCAGCGTTACACAGGGAACCGGCAGAAACACCATATATTTT; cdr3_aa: CSVTQGTGRNTIYF